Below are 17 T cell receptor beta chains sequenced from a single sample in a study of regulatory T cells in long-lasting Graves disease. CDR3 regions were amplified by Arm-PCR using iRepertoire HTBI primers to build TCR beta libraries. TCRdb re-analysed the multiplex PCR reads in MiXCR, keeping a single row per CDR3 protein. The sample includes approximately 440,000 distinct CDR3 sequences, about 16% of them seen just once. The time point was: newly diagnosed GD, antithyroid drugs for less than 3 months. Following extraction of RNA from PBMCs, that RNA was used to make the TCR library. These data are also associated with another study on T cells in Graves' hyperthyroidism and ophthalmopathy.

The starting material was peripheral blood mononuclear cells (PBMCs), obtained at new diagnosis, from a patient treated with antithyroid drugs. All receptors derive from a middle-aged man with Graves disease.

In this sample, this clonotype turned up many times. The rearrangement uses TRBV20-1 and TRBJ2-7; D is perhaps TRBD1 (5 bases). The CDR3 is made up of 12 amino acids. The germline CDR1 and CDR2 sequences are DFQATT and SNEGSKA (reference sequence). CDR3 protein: CSCNPRVDEQYF. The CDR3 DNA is TGCAGCTGTAACCCCAGGGTGGACGAGCAGTACTTC.

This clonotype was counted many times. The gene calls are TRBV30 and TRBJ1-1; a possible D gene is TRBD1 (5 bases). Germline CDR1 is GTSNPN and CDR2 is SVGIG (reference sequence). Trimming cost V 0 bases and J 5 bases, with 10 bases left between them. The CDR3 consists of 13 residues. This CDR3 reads CAWSVGRRTEAFF. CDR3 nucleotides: TGTGCCTGGAGTGTGGGGCGGAGGACTGAAGCTTTCTTT.

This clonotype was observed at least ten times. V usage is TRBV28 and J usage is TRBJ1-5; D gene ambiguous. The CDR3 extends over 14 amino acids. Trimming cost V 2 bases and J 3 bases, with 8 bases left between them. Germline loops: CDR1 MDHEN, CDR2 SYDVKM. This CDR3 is CASSLGLYNQPQHF. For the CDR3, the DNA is TGTGCCAGCAGTTTAGGTCTGTACAATCAGCCCCAGCATTTT.

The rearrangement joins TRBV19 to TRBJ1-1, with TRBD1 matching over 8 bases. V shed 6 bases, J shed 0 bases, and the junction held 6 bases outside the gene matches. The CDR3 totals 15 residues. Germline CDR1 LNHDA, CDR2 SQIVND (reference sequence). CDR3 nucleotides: TGTGCCAGTAGCCCCCCGACAGGGGTGAACACTGAAGCTTTCTTT. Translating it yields CASSPPTGVNTEAFF.

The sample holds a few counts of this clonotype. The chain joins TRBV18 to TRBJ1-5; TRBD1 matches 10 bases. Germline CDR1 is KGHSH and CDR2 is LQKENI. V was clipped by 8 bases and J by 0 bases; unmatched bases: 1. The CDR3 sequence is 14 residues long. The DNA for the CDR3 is TGTGCCAGCCGACAGGGGGCTAGCAATCAGCCCCAGCATTTT. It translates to CASRQGASNQPQHF.

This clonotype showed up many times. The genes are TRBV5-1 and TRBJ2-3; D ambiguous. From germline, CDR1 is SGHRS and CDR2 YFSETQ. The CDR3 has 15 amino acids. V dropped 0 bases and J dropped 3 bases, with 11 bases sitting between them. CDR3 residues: CASSLGVSKTDTQYF. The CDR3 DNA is TGCGCCAGCAGCTTGGGGGTTTCGAAGACAGATACGCAGTATTTT.

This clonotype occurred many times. This CDR3 reads CASSLAGQPYEQYF. The CDR3 bases are TGTGCCAGCAGCTTAGCGGGACAACCCTACGAGCAGTACTTC. The chain carries TRBV7-8 and TRBJ2-7; TRBD1 might be the D (6 bases). V lost 0 bases and J 2 bases, leaving 8 bases between the germline ends. The germline V gene encodes CDR1 SGHVS and CDR2 FQNEAQ. This CDR3 is built from 14 residues.

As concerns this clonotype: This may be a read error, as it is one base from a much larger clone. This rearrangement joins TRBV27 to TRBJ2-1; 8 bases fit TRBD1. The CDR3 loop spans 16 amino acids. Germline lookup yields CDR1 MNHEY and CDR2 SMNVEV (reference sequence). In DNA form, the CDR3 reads TGTGCCAGCAGTGCAATACAGGGGGACGTCTACAATGAGCAGCTCTTC. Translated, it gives CASSAIQGDVYNEQLF.

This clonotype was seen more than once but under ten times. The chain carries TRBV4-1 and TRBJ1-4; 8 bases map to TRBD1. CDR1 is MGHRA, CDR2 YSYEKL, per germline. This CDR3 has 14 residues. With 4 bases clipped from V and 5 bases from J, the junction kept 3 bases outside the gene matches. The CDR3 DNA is TGCGCCAGCAGCCCTCGACAGGGGAATGAAAAACTGTTTTTT. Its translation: CASSPRQGNEKLFF.

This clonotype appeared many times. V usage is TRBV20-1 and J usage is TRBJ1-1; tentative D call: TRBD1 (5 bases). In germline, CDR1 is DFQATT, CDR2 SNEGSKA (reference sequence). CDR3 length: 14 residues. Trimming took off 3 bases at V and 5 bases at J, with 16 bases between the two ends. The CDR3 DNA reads TGCAGTGCTAGTTCCGGTGGGGGAAATACTGAAGCTTTCTTT. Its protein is CSASSGGGNTEAFF.

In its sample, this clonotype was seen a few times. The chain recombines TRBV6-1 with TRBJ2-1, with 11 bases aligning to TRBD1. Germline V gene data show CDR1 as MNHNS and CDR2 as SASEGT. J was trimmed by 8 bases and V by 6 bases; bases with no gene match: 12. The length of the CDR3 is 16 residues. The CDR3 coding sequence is TGTGCCAGCAGCATCGCCGGGACAGGGGGTTTCGATGAGCAGTTCTTC. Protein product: CASSIAGTGGFDEQFF.

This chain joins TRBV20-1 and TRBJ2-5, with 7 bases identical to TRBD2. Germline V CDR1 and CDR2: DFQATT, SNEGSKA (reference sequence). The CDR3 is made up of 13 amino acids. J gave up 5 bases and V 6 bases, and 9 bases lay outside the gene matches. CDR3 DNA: TGCAGTGCCCGTAGCGGGTCGGGGGAGACCCAGTACTTC. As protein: CSARSGSGETQYF.

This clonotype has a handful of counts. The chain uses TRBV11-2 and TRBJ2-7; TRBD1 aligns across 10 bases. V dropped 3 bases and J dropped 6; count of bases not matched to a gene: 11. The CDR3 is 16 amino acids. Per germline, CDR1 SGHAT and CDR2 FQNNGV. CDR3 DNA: TGTGCCAGCAGCTTGGGCTTGGGGACAGGGGTCCGCGAGCAGTACTTC. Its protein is CASSLGLGTGVREQYF.

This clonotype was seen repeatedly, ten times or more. The CDR3: CASSPILRGPNTEAFF. The CDR3 DNA sequence: TGTGCCAGCAGCCCAATCCTCAGGGGGCCGAACACTGAAGCTTTCTTT. The chain couples TRBV11-2 to TRBJ1-1, with 8 bases matching TRBD1. This CDR3 has 16 residues. The V segment lost 5 bases and the J segment 1 base; nucleotides outside the gene matches: 9. CDR1 is SGHAT and CDR2 is FQNNGV in the germline V gene.

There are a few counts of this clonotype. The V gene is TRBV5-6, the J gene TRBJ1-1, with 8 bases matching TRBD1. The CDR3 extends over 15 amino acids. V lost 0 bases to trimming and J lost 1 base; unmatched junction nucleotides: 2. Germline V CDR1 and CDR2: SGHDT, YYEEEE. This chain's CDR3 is CASSLVRGPNTEAFF. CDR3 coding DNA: TGTGCCAGCAGCTTGGTCAGGGGGCCGAACACTGAAGCTTTCTTT.

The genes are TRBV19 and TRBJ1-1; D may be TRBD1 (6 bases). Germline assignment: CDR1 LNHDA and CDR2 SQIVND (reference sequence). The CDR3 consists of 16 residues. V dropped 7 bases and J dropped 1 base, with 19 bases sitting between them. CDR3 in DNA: TGTGCCAGTACCGTTAGGGGGGGCGCAAAGAACACTGAAGCTTTCTTT. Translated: CASTVRGGAKNTEAFF.

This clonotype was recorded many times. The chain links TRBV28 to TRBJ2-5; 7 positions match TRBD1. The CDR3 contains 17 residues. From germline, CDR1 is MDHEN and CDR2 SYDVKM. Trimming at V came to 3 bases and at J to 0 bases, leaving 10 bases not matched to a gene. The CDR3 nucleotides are TGTGCCAGCAGTTTCCCTAGACAGGGAATGTACCAAGAGACCCAGTACTTC. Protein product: CASSFPRQGMYQETQYF.